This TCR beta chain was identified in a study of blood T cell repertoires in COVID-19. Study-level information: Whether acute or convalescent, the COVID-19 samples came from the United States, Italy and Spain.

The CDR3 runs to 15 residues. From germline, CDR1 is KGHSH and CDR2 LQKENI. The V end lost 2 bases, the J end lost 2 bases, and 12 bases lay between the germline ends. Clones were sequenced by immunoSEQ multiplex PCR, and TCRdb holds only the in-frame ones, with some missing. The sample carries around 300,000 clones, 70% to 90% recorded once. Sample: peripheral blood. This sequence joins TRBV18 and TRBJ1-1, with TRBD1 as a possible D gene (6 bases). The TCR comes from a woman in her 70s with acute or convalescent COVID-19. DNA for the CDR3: TGTGCCAGCTCACCAGGCGGGGGCGCAAACACTGAAGCTTTCTTT. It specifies CASSPGGGANTEAFF.